The present T cell receptor beta chain was sequenced within a study of cytomegalovirus exposure and HLA in healthy donors. CDR3 length: 15 residues. Germline CDR1 SGHNT, CDR2 YYREEE (reference sequence). V was pared by 2 bases and J by 0 bases, with 11 bases between. The PCR employed 60 Vbeta primers together with 13 Jbeta primers. Clones were read by immunoSEQ multiplex PCR, and TCRdb kept only the in-frame ones, dropping some. The table records about 190,000 clones, roughly four fifths of them present only once. Sequenced sample: PBMCs. The J gene is TRBJ1-1, the V gene TRBV5-4, with D perhaps matching TRBD1 (5 bases). The TCR sequence derives from a man aged 35 to 55 in good health and CMV-seropositive. Written as DNA, the CDR3 is TGTGCCAGCAGCTTTGGGGGGACCCTGAACACTGAAGCTTTCTTT. Protein sequence: CASSFGGTLNTEAFF.